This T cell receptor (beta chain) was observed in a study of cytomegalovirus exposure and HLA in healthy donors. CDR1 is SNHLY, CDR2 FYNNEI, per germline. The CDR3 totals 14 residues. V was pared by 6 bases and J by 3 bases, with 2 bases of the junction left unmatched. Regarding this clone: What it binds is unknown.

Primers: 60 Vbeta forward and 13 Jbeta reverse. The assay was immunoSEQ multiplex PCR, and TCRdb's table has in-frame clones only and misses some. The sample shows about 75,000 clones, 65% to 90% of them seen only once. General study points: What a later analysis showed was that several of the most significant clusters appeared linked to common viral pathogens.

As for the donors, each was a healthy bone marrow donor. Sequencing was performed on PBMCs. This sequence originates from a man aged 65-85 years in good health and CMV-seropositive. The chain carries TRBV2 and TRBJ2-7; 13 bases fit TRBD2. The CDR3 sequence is CASSGTSGDYEQYF. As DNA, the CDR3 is TGTGCCAGCAGCGGGACTAGCGGGGACTACGAGCAGTACTTC. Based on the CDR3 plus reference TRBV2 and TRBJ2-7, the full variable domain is EPEVTQTPSHQVTQMGQEVILRCVPISNHLYFYWYRQILGQKVEFLVSFYNNEISEKSEIFDDQFSVERPDGSNFTLKIRSTKLEDSAMYFCASSGTSGDYEQYFGPGTRLTVT.